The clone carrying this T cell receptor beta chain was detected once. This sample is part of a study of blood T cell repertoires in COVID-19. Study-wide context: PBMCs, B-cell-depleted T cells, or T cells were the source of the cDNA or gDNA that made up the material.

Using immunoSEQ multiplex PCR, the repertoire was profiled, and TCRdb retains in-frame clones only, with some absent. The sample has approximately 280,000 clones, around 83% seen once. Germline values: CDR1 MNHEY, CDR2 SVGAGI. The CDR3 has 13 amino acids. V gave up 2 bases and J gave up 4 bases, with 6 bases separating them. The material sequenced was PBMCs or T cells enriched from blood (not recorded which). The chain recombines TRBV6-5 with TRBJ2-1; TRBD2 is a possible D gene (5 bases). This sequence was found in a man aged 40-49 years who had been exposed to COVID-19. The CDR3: CASSYEGYNEQFF. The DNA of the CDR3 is TGTGCCAGCAGTTACGAGGGTTACAATGAGCAGTTCTTC.